This TCR beta chain was sequenced in a study of T cell responses to AZD1222 COVID-19 vaccine (dated by TCRdb to about 2021). Turning to the overall study: TCR sequencing covered fewer than 250 trial participants: roughly 200 given two doses of AZD1222 and approximately 26 given two doses of MenACWY control vaccine. Trial participants were enrolled by age into subgroups of 18-55, 56-69 and 70-plus years, and roughly 150, 30 and 60 TCR-sequenced participants, respectively, were included in these subgroups.

The CDR3 regions of human TCRbeta chains were subjected to immunosequencing. From the authors' description of their analysis: Repertoire TCRs were checked for matches against a reference library of SARS-CoV-2-specific TCRs that had been generated using the MIRA antigen-specificity platform. Breadth was defined as the fraction of unique TCRs that were SARS-CoV-2-associated. Depth was defined as the fraction of total T cells that were SARS-CoV-2-associated. Using the MIRA data, each spike-specific TCR was assigned both to the spike region to which the TCR was reactive and to a CD4 or CD8 class. Log10-transformed breadth and depth values were compared by one-way ANOVA with Sidak's multiple comparisons tests. Sourced from immuneACCESS, this table was stored by TCRdb with only in-frame sequences that have V and J called. A share of the clones is absent; for the studies checked, an unresolved V gene accounts for under half, and the remainder has no known explanation. V, J and clone size are taken as reported in that table, and D and trimming were inferred from the DNA itself. The sample includes fewer than 200,000 clones, with approximately 92% observed a single time. Together, the top ten hold 3.6% of the sample.

V is cut by 4 bases and J by 5 bases, and the space between the germline ends is 9 bases. The CDR3 numbers 13 residues from cysteine through phenylalanine. The entry retains the CDR3 DNA only, 39 bases that are in frame from base 1. Taken from the germline V gene, the CDR1 and CDR2 loops are SGHVS and FQNEAQ. Of note for this clone: The target of this receptor is not known. No per-base quality is available; no much larger clone lies one base away.

In the paper's terms, the time point label means: about 28 days (+/-7) after the second vaccine dose. Explained via the paper, the treatment or condition label denotes: meningococcal conjugate vaccine given as trial control. The vaccinee samples were drawn from two UK trials, COV001 and COV002, one of which was a single-blind randomized controlled phase 2/3 trial testing AZD1222 (ChAdOx1 nCoV-19) in healthy adults. For TCRbeta chain sequencing, PBMC samples were collected from trial participants at day 0 and at day 28 after the second dose. Paper-wide results and their limitations: Reportedly, close to half of the unique spike-specific TCRs recognized epitopes lying outside the regions that are mutated in the B.1.351 and B.1.1.7 variants. After two AZD1222 doses, both the breadth and the depth of spike-specific TCRs were significantly higher than at day 0 and than in MenACWY recipients. The whole spike protein was spanned by vaccine-associated CD4 TCRs, and dominant responses were seen in regions 160-218 and 743-854. Only five to seven AZD1222 recipients were SARS-CoV-2 seropositive at baseline, limiting conclusions about previously exposed vaccinees. Participants were mostly white British, with more females than males. The authors suggested clonal diversity may have been underestimated. Because no day 14 peak-response samples were available, repertoires were characterized only after the peak T cell response. The 56-69-year group was small, and its depth increase did not reach significance, likely because of low power.

This specimen was peripheral blood, taken 28 days after the second dose of the MenACWY control vaccine. The chain couples TRBV7-8 to TRBJ2-1; no D gene is confidently identified. This TCR came from an adult who received the MenACWY meningococcal vaccine as a control. This receptor carries the CDR3 CASSSTLNNEQFF. The DNA reads TGTGCCAGCAGCTCGACACTTAACAATGAGCAGTTCTTC.